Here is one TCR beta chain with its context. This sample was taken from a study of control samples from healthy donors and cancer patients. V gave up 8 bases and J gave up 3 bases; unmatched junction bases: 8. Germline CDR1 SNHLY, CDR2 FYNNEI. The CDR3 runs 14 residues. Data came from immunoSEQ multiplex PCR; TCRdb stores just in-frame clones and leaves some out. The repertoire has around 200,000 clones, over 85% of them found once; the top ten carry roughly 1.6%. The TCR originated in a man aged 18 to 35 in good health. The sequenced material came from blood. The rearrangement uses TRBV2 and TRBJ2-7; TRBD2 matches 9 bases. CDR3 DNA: TGTGCCAGCGAATCTAGCGGGGTCTTCTACGAGCAGTACTTC. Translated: CASESSGVFYEQYF.